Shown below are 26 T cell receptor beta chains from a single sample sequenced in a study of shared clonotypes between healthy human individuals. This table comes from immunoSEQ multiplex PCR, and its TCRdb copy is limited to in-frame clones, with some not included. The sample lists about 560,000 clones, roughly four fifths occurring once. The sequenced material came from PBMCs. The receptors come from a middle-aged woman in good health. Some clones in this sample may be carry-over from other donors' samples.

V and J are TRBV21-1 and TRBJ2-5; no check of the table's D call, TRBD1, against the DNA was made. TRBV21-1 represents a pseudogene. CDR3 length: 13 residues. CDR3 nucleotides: TGTGCCAGCAGCAGGCAAAGGGGGAAGACCCAGTACTTC. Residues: CASSRQRGKTQYF.

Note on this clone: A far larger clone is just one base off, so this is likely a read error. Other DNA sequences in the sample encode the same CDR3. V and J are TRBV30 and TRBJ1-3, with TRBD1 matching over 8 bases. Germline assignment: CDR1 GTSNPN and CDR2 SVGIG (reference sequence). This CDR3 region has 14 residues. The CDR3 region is CAWRDRVGGNTIYF. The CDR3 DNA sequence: TGTGCCTGGAGGGACAGGGTGGGAGGAAACACCATATACTTT.

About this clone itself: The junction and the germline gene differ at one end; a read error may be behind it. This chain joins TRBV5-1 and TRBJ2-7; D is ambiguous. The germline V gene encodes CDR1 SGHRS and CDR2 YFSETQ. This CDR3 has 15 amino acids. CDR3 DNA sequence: TGCGCCAGCAGCTTGGTGGCCCAAAGTTCCTACGGGCAGTACTTC. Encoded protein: CASSLVAQSSYGQYF.

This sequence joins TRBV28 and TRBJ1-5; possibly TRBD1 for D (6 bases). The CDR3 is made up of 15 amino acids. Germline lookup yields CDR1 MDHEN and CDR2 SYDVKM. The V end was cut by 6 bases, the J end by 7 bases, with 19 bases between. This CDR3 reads CASRRGRGQDQPQHF. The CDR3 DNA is TGTGCCAGCAGGCGAGGTCGGGGGCAGGACCAGCCCCAGCATTTT.

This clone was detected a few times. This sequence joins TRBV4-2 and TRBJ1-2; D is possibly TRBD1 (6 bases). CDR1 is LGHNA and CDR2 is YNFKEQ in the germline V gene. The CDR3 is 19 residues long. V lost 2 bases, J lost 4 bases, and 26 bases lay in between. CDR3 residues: CASSQNTGPRGNLLYGYTF. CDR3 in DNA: TGTGCCAGCAGCCAAAATACAGGGCCCCGAGGGAATCTCCTCTATGGCTACACCTTC.

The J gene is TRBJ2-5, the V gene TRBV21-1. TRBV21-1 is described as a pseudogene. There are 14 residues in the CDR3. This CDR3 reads CASSSLKFSETQYF. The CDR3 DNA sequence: TGTGCCAGCAGCAGTTTGAAGTTTTCAGAGACCCAGTACTTC.

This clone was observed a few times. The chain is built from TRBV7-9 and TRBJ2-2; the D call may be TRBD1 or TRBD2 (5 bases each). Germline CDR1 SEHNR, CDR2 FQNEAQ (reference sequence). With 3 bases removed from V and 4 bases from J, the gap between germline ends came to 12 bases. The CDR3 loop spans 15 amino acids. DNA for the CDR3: TGTGCCAGCAGCTTGGTTCTTGGGGGCACCGGGGAGCTGTTTTTT. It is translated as CASSLVLGGTGELFF.

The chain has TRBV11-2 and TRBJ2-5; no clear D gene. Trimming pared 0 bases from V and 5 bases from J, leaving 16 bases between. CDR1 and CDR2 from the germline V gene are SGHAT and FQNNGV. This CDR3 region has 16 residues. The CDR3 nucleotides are TGTGCCAGCAGCTTAGAGTCTACCCGCTTCGGGGAGACCCAGTACTTC. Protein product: CASSLESTRFGETQYF.

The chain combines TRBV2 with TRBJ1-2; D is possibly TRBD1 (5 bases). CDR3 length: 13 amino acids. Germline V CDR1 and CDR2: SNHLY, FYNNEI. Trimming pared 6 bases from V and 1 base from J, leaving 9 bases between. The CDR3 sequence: CASRGDSNYGYTF. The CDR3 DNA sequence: TGTGCCAGCAGGGGCGACAGTAACTATGGCTACACCTTC.

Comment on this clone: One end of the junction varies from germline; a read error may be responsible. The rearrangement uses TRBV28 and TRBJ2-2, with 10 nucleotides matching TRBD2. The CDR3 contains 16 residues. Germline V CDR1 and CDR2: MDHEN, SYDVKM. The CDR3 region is CASEKPGLANAGELFF. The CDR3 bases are TGTGCCAGCGAAAAGCCGGGACTAGCGAACGCCGGGGAGCTGTTTTTT.

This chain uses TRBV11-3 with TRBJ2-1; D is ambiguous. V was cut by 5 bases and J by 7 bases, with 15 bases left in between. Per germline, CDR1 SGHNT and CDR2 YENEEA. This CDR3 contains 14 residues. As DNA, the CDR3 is TGTGCCAGCAGCCCTGGTAGGGTTGGAAATGAGCAGTTCTTC. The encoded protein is CASSPGRVGNEQFF.

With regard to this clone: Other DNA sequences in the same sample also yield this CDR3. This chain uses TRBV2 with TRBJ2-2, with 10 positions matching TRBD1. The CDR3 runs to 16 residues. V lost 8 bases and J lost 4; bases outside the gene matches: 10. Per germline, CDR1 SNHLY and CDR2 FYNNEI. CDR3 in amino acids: CASSGTGVGPTGELFF. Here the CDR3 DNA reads TGTGCCAGCTCCGGGACAGGGGTCGGCCCCACCGGGGAGCTGTTTTTT. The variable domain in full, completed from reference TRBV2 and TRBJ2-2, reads EPEVTQTPSHQVTQMGQEVILRCVPISNHLYFYWYRQILGQKVEFLVSFYNNEISEKSEIFDDQFSVERPDGSNFTLKIRSTKLEDSAMYFCASSGTGVGPTGELFFGEGSRLTVL.

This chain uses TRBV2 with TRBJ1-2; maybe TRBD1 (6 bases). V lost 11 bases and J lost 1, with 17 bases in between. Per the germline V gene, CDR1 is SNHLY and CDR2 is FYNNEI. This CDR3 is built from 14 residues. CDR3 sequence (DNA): TGTGCCCGGGAGGTGGACAGCAATAACTATGGCTACACCTTC. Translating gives CAREVDSNNYGYTF.

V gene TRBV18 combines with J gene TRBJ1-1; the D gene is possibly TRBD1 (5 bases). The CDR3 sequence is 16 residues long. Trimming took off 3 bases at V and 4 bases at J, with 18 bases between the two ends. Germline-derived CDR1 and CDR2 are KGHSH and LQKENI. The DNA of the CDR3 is TGTGCCAGCTCACCCCAGGGCGCGGGTTCAAGCACTGAAGCTTTCTTT. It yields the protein CASSPQGAGSSTEAFF.

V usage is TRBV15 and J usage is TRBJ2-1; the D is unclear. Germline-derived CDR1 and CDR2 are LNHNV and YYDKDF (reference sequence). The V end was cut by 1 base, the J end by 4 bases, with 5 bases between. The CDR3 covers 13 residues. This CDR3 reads CATSRGPYNEQFF. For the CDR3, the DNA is TGTGCCACCAGCAGAGGGCCTTACAATGAGCAGTTCTTC.

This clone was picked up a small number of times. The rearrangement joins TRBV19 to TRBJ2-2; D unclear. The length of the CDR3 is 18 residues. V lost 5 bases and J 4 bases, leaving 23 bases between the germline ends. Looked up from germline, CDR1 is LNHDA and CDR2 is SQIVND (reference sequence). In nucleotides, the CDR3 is TGTGCCAGTAGTCCCCCTGATGGGCAGCCCTGGGGCACCGGGGAGCTGTTTTTT. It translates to CASSPPDGQPWGTGELFF.

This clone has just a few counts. CDR3 bases: TGTGCCAGCAGTCTCCTGGACAGTATGAACACTGAAGCTTTCTTT. It specifies CASSLLDSMNTEAFF. The V call is TRBV28, the J call TRBJ1-1; D possibly corresponds to TRBD1 (6 bases). Trimming stripped 5 bases from V and 0 bases from J, with 13 bases between. Germline-derived CDR1 and CDR2 are MDHEN and SYDVKM. The CDR3 extends over 15 amino acids.

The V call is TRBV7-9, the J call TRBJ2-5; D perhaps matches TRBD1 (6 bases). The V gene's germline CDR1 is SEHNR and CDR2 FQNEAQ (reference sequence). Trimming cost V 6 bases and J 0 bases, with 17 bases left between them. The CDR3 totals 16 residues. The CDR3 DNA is TGTGCCAGCAGTCCCTACCCAGGGGTTAACCAAGAGACCCAGTACTTC. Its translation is CASSPYPGVNQETQYF.

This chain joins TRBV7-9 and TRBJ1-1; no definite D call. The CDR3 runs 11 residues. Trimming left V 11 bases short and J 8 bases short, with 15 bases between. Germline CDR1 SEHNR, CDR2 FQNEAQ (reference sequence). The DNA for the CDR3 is TGTGCCGGTAGGAAGGGAGGCGAAGCTTTCTTT. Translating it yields CAGRKGGEAFF.

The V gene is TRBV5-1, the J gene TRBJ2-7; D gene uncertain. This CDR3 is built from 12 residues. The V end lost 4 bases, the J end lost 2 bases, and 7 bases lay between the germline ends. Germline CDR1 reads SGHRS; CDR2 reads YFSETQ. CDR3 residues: CASSASTYEQYF. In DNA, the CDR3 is TGCGCCAGCAGCGCCAGCACCTACGAGCAGTACTTC.

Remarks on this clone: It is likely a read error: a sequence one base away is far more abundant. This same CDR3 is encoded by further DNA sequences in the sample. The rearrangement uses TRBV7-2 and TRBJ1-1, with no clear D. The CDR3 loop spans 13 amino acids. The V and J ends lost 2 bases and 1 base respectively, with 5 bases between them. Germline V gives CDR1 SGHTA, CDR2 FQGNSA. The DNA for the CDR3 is TGTGCCAGCAGCTTAACGGAGAACACTGAAGCTTTCTTT. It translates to CASSLTENTEAFF.

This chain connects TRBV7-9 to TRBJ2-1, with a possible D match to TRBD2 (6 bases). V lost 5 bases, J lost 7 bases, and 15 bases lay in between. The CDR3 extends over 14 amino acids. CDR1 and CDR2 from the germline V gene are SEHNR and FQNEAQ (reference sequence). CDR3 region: CASSPNSGKNEQFF. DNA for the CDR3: TGTGCCAGCAGCCCAAATAGCGGCAAAAATGAGCAGTTCTTC.

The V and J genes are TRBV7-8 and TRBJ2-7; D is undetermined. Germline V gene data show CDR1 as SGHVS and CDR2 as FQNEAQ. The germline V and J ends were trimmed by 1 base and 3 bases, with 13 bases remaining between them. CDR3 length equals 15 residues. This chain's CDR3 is CASSLGPVSGYEQYF. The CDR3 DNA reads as TGTGCCAGCAGCTTAGGTCCAGTTTCGGGCTACGAGCAGTACTTC.

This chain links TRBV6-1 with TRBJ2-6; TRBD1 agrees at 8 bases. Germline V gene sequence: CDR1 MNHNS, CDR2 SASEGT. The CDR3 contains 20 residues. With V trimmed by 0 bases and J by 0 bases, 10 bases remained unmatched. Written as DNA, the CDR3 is TGTGCCAGCAGTGAAGCGCAAGGGACAGGAGCATTCTCTGGGGCCAACGTCCTGACTTTC. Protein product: CASSEAQGTGAFSGANVLTF.

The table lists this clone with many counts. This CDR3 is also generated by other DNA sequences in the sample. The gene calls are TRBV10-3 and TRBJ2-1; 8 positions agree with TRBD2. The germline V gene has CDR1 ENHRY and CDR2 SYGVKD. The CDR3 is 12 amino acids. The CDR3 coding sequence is TGTTCTTCAGCGGGAGCAAACAATGAGCAGTTCTTC. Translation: CSSAGANNEQFF.

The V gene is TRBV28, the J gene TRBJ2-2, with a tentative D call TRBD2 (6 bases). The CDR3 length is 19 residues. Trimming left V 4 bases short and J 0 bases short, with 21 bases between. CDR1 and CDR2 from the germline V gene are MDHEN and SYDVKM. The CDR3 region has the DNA TGTGCCAGCAGTTCCCCGCCGAGGGTTGCGGGACCGAACACCGGGGAGCTGTTTTTT. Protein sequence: CASSSPPRVAGPNTGELFF. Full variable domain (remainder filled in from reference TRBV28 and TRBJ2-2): DVKVTQSSRYLVKRTGEKVFLECVQDMDHENMFWYRQDPGLGLRLIYFSYDVKMKEKGDIPEGYSVSREKKERFSLILESASTNQTSMYLCASSSPPRVAGPNTGELFFGEGSRLTVL.